Listed below are T cell receptor beta chains from one sample, sequenced in a study of blood T cell repertoires in COVID-19. Here immunoSEQ multiplex PCR was the method, and the copy in TCRdb shows in-frame clones only, minus some. The sample shows roughly 80,000 clones, 84% of them seen only once. Sequencing input: peripheral blood. The receptors shown here come from a human donor in a cohort sampled during active COVID-19. Both conserved end residues are part of each CDR3. Each record gives: D gene, V gene, clone size, J gene, CDR3 DNA, CDR3 protein. The D gene is left open where the match is weak. The size field is filled for only some rows; it gives once, few, many or a size class.

.	TRBV7-3	.	TRBJ2-3	TGTGCCAGCAGTAAGGGGAACACAGATACGCAGTATTTT	CASSKGNTDTQYF
.	TRBV29-1	.	TRBJ1-5	TGCAGCGTTGTAGACAGTTCGAGCAATCAGCCCCAGCATTTT	CSVVDSSSNQPQHF
.	TRBV19	.	TRBJ2-5	TGTGCCAGTAGTATAGTTTGGGCCCGCCGTGAGACCCAGTACTTC	CASSIVWARRETQYF
TRBD2	TRBV5-1	.	TRBJ2-5	TGCGCCAGCAGCTTTTATTCGGGAGGGGGTTGGGAGACCCAGTACTTC	CASSFYSGGGWETQYF
TRBD1	TRBV3-1/TRBV3-2	.	TRBJ1-1	TGTGCCAGCAGCCAAGGGGGACAGGGTGAAGCTTTCTTT	CASSQGGQGEAFF
.	TRBV9	.	TRBJ1-2	TGTGCCAGCAGCGTAGAAAAAGGGGGTGGCTACACCTTC	CASSVEKGGGYTF
TRBD1	TRBV11-2	.	TRBJ1-4	TGTGCCAGCAGCTCCCGGGACAGGGATGGGGATGAAAAACTGTTTTTT	CASSSRDRDGDEKLFF
TRBD1	TRBV7-9	few	TRBJ1-6	TGTGCCAGCAGCTTAGGGGACAGAAGTTCACCCCTCCACTTT	CASSLGDRSSPLHF
TRBD2	TRBV4-1	.	TRBJ2-5	TGCGCCAGCAGCCAGACTAGCGGGGGGGCGGGGGCAGAGACCCAGTACTTC	CASSQTSGGAGAETQYF
TRBD2	TRBV7-2	.	TRBJ2-3	TGTGCCAGCAGCTTCCCCGGGGGGTCGGATACGCAGTATTTT	CASSFPGGSDTQYF
.	TRBV5-1	few	TRBJ1-1	TGCGCCAGCAGCTCTTCAGGGGACAACACTGAAGCTTTCTTT	CASSSSGDNTEAFF
.	TRBV23-1	once	TRBJ2-7	TGCGCCAGCAGTCAATCATGGGGAGGGACACGCTCCTACGAGCAGTACTTC	CASSQSWGGTRSYEQYF
TRBD1	TRBV2	.	TRBJ2-6	TGTGCCAGCAGCACGGACAGGGCCGGGGCCAACGTCCTGACTTTC	CASSTDRAGANVLTF
TRBD2	TRBV28	.	TRBJ2-7	TGTGCCAGCAGCCGCGGACTGCCCAGACTAGCGGGAGACTACGAGCAGTACTTC	CASSRGLPRLAGDYEQYF
TRBD1	TRBV5-6	.	TRBJ2-7	TGTGCCAGCAGCTTTGGTCTCGGACAGGTCTCCTACGAGCAGTACTTC	CASSFGLGQVSYEQYF
TRBD2	TRBV5-1	.	TRBJ2-7	TGCGCCAGCAGCTTGGATCCGGGGGGGTCCTACGAGCAGTACTTC	CASSLDPGGSYEQYF